Listed below are T cell receptor beta chains from one sample, sequenced in a study of cytotoxic CD8 clonotypes in ibrutinib-treated CLL. Repertoires were generated with immunoSEQ multiplex PCR, while TCRdb's copy carries only in-frame clones and drops some. The sample includes about 150,000 clones, 60% to 85% of them seen just once. The source was PBMCs, collected after 24 months of ibrutinib treatment. The receptor set was obtained from a human donor with chronic lymphocytic leukemia. Both conserved end residues are part of each CDR3. The order of the fields is D gene, clone size, CDR3 length, V gene, J gene, CDR3 DNA, CDR3 protein. The D gene is left open where the match is weak. The size entry is marked missing in some rows and otherwise reads once, few, many or a size class.

d_call: NA
clone_size: NA
cdr3_length: 13
v_call: TRBV14
j_call: TRBJ2-7
cdr3_nt: TGTGCCAGCAGCCAAGTGTGGAGCGGCGAGCAGTACTTC
cdr3_aa: CASSQVWSGEQYF

d_call: NA
clone_size: NA
cdr3_length: 15
v_call: TRBV15
j_call: TRBJ1-4
cdr3_nt: TGTGCCACCAGCAGAGGGGAGGCGGGTTATGAAAAACTGTTTTTT
cdr3_aa: CATSRGEAGYEKLFF

d_call: NA
clone_size: NA
cdr3_length: 15
v_call: TRBV6-5
j_call: TRBJ1-5
cdr3_nt: TGTGCCAGCGGGACGGGACACACAAGCAATCAGCCCCAGCATTTT
cdr3_aa: CASGTGHTSNQPQHF

d_call: NA
clone_size: NA
cdr3_length: 15
v_call: TRBV27
j_call: TRBJ2-2
cdr3_nt: TGTGCCAGCAGTTTTTTTCCGGGAGCCACCGGGGAGCTGTTTTTT
cdr3_aa: CASSFFPGATGELFF

d_call: NA
clone_size: NA
cdr3_length: 15
v_call: TRBV5-1
j_call: TRBJ2-3
cdr3_nt: TGCGCCAGCAGCTTGGTTGGGGGCCCCACAGATACGCAGTATTTT
cdr3_aa: CASSLVGGPTDTQYF

d_call: TRBD1
clone_size: NA
cdr3_length: 15
v_call: TRBV7-9
j_call: TRBJ1-4
cdr3_nt: TGTGCCAGCAGCCCCGGGACAGCTCCTAATGAAAAACTGTTTTTT
cdr3_aa: CASSPGTAPNEKLFF

d_call: NA
clone_size: NA
cdr3_length: 14
v_call: TRBV10-2
j_call: TRBJ2-1
cdr3_nt: TGCGCCACCTCCCGGGGGACCCGGTACAATGAGCAGTTCTTC
cdr3_aa: CATSRGTRYNEQFF

d_call: NA
clone_size: NA
cdr3_length: 14
v_call: TRBV7-8
j_call: TRBJ1-4
cdr3_nt: TGTGCCAGCAGCGCGGGACTTACTAATGAAAAACTGTTTTTT
cdr3_aa: CASSAGLTNEKLFF

d_call: NA
clone_size: NA
cdr3_length: 14
v_call: TRBV7-9
j_call: TRBJ2-4
cdr3_nt: TGTGCCAGCAGCAAACCCTCAGGGGGGGACATTCAGTACTTC
cdr3_aa: CASSKPSGGDIQYF

d_call: TRBD1
clone_size: NA
cdr3_length: 17
v_call: TRBV9
j_call: TRBJ1-1
cdr3_nt: TGTGCCAGCAGCGTAGCTGGGACAGGGGGGATCAACACTGAAGCTTTCTTT
cdr3_aa: CASSVAGTGGINTEAFF

d_call: NA
clone_size: once
cdr3_length: 16
v_call: TRBV6-5
j_call: TRBJ2-7
cdr3_nt: TGTGCCAGCAGTTACTCGCGGACACGAAGCTCCTACGAGCAGTACTTC
cdr3_aa: CASSYSRTRSSYEQYF

d_call: TRBD1
clone_size: NA
cdr3_length: 13
v_call: TRBV18
j_call: TRBJ1-2
cdr3_nt: TGTGCCAGCTCACTGGACAGGGGTGGTGGCTACACCTTC
cdr3_aa: CASSLDRGGGYTF

d_call: NA
clone_size: NA
cdr3_length: 15
v_call: TRBV28
j_call: TRBJ2-2
cdr3_nt: TGTGCCAGCAGCCCCTGGGGGGCGGGCACCGGGGAGCTGTTTTTT
cdr3_aa: CASSPWGAGTGELFF

d_call: NA
clone_size: NA
cdr3_length: 13
v_call: TRBV7-6
j_call: TRBJ2-5
cdr3_nt: TGTGCCAGCAGCTTAGCTAGCGCAGAGACCCAGTACTTC
cdr3_aa: CASSLASAETQYF

d_call: TRBD1
clone_size: NA
cdr3_length: 15
v_call: TRBV14
j_call: TRBJ1-2
cdr3_nt: TGTGCCAGCAGCAGGGACAGGGCCCCAGGCTATGGCTACACCTTC
cdr3_aa: CASSRDRAPGYGYTF

d_call: TRBD2
clone_size: NA
cdr3_length: 16
v_call: TRBV5-1
j_call: TRBJ2-5
cdr3_nt: TGCGCCAGCAGCTGGTTGGCGGGGGGCACACAAGAGACCCAGTACTTC
cdr3_aa: CASSWLAGGTQETQYF

d_call: TRBD1
clone_size: NA
cdr3_length: 17
v_call: TRBV27
j_call: TRBJ2-5
cdr3_nt: TGTGCCAGCAGTGGCCCCAAGGGGGCGGAGAGTCAAGAGACCCAGTACTTC
cdr3_aa: CASSGPKGAESQETQYF

d_call: NA
clone_size: NA
cdr3_length: 12
v_call: TRBV28
j_call: TRBJ2-1
cdr3_nt: TGTGCCAGCAGTTTTTGGGTCGATGAGCAGTTCTTC
cdr3_aa: CASSFWVDEQFF

d_call: TRBD1
clone_size: NA
cdr3_length: 15
v_call: TRBV7-9
j_call: TRBJ1-1
cdr3_nt: TGTGCCAGCAGCACCCCGGACAGGCTGAACACTGAAGCTTTCTTT
cdr3_aa: CASSTPDRLNTEAFF

d_call: NA
clone_size: NA
cdr3_length: 14
v_call: TRBV6-5
j_call: TRBJ1-5
cdr3_nt: TGTGCCAGCAGCCGGGGATATAGCAATCAGCCCCAGCATTTT
cdr3_aa: CASSRGYSNQPQHF

d_call: TRBD2
clone_size: NA
cdr3_length: 16
v_call: TRBV11-2
j_call: TRBJ2-3
cdr3_nt: TGTGCCAGCAGCCCAGTAGCGGGAGGGACCACAGATACGCAGTATTTT
cdr3_aa: CASSPVAGGTTDTQYF

d_call: NA
clone_size: NA
cdr3_length: 13
v_call: TRBV7-2
j_call: TRBJ2-5
cdr3_nt: TGTGCCAGCAGCCCCGGACGGGATAGAACCCAGTACTTC
cdr3_aa: CASSPGRDRTQYF

d_call: NA
clone_size: NA
cdr3_length: 15
v_call: TRBV5-6
j_call: TRBJ1-1
cdr3_nt: TGTGCCAGCAGCTCCACGGACAGAGTGAACACTGAAGCTTTCTTT
cdr3_aa: CASSSTDRVNTEAFF

d_call: NA
clone_size: NA
cdr3_length: 17
v_call: TRBV11-2
j_call: TRBJ2-2
cdr3_nt: TGTGCCAGCAGCTTAGGGCGGGGCGGGTCGAACACCGGGGAGCTGTTTTTT
cdr3_aa: CASSLGRGGSNTGELFF

d_call: NA
clone_size: NA
cdr3_length: 17
v_call: TRBV18
j_call: TRBJ2-3
cdr3_nt: TGTGCCAGCTCACTCGGGGGAGGAGGGGACTTCACAGATACGCAGTATTTT
cdr3_aa: CASSLGGGGDFTDTQYF

d_call: NA
clone_size: few
cdr3_length: 13
v_call: TRBV11-2
j_call: TRBJ2-2
cdr3_nt: TGTGCCAGCAGCTTAGGGACAGTCGGGGAGCTGTTTTTT
cdr3_aa: CASSLGTVGELFF

d_call: TRBD2
clone_size: once
cdr3_length: 11
v_call: TRBV5-1
j_call: TRBJ2-7
cdr3_nt: TGCGCCAGCAGCACCCCGGGGGGGCAGTACTTC
cdr3_aa: CASSTPGGQYF

d_call: NA
clone_size: NA
cdr3_length: 15
v_call: TRBV10-3
j_call: TRBJ1-3
cdr3_nt: TGTGCCATCAGCGGGGGCGAAAGCTCTGGAAACACCATATATTTT
cdr3_aa: CAISGGESSGNTIYF

d_call: NA
clone_size: once
cdr3_length: 14
v_call: TRBV13
j_call: TRBJ2-7
cdr3_nt: TGTGCCAGCAGCTTAGGAGTCAGGGGCCACGAGCAGTACTTC
cdr3_aa: CASSLGVRGHEQYF

d_call: TRBD2
clone_size: NA
cdr3_length: 14
v_call: TRBV9
j_call: TRBJ2-5
cdr3_nt: TGTGCCAGCAGCGTAGACAGCGGGAGTGAGACCCAGTACTTC
cdr3_aa: CASSVDSGSETQYF

d_call: NA
clone_size: few
cdr3_length: 12
v_call: TRBV10-3
j_call: TRBJ2-2
cdr3_nt: TGTGCCATCAGGACGGATACCGGGGAGCTGTTTTTT
cdr3_aa: CAIRTDTGELFF

d_call: NA
clone_size: NA
cdr3_length: 13
v_call: TRBV10-3
j_call: TRBJ2-1
cdr3_nt: TGTGCCATCAGTGAGACGGCCGACAATGAGCAGTTCTTC
cdr3_aa: CAISETADNEQFF

d_call: NA
clone_size: once
cdr3_length: 12
v_call: TRBV9
j_call: TRBJ2-2
cdr3_nt: TGTGCCAGGGCACATAACACCGGGGAGCTGTTTTTT
cdr3_aa: CARAHNTGELFF

d_call: TRBD1
clone_size: once
cdr3_length: 15
v_call: TRBV23-1
j_call: TRBJ1-1
cdr3_nt: TGCGCCAGCAGTCAGACCTCCAGGGGGGGCACTGAAGCTTTCTTT
cdr3_aa: CASSQTSRGGTEAFF

d_call: NA
clone_size: NA
cdr3_length: 15
v_call: TRBV4-3
j_call: TRBJ1-2
cdr3_nt: TGCGCCAGCAGCCCCCCCTCGGCAGGTTCCTATGGCTACACCTTC
cdr3_aa: CASSPPSAGSYGYTF

d_call: NA
clone_size: NA
cdr3_length: 16
v_call: TRBV2
j_call: TRBJ1-3
cdr3_nt: TGTGCCAGCAGCCGAACCTCAGGCCGCTCTGGAAACACCATATATTTT
cdr3_aa: CASSRTSGRSGNTIYF

d_call: TRBD2
clone_size: once
cdr3_length: 15
v_call: TRBV7-9
j_call: TRBJ2-7
cdr3_nt: TGTGCCAGCAGCTTGGGGGCTAGCGGGAACCACGAGCAGTACTTC
cdr3_aa: CASSLGASGNHEQYF

d_call: NA
clone_size: NA
cdr3_length: 14
v_call: TRBV2
j_call: TRBJ1-5
cdr3_nt: TGTGCCAGCAGTGAAGCGCGGCAGCAGGTGCCCCAGCATTTT
cdr3_aa: CASSEARQQVPQHF

d_call: NA
clone_size: NA
cdr3_length: 13
v_call: TRBV7-2
j_call: TRBJ2-7
cdr3_nt: TGTGCCAGCAGCTTAGTCGGCAGGTACGAGCAGTACTTC
cdr3_aa: CASSLVGRYEQYF

d_call: NA
clone_size: NA
cdr3_length: 13
v_call: TRBV7-2
j_call: TRBJ2-1
cdr3_nt: TGTGCCAGCAGCACCCGGCCTAACAATGAGCAGTTCTTC
cdr3_aa: CASSTRPNNEQFF

d_call: NA
clone_size: few
cdr3_length: 14
v_call: TRBV13
j_call: TRBJ2-1
cdr3_nt: TGTGCCAGCAGCTCCGGGACCCTGGCGGGGGAGCAGTTCTTC
cdr3_aa: CASSSGTLAGEQFF

d_call: NA
clone_size: NA
cdr3_length: 14
v_call: TRBV4-3
j_call: TRBJ2-5
cdr3_nt: TGCGCCAGCAGCCAAGATCGGGGAAGCGAGACCCAGTACTTC
cdr3_aa: CASSQDRGSETQYF

d_call: NA
clone_size: NA
cdr3_length: 15
v_call: TRBV13
j_call: TRBJ1-1
cdr3_nt: TGTGCCAGCAGCTCCTCGGGCAGACAGAACACTGAAGCTTTCTTT
cdr3_aa: CASSSSGRQNTEAFF

d_call: NA
clone_size: NA
cdr3_length: 13
v_call: TRBV14
j_call: TRBJ2-7
cdr3_nt: TGTGCCAGCAGCCCTCAAGCCTGGGGCGAGCAGTACTTC
cdr3_aa: CASSPQAWGEQYF

d_call: NA
clone_size: NA
cdr3_length: 11
v_call: TRBV27
j_call: TRBJ2-2
cdr3_nt: TGTGCCAGCAGTTGGGGCGGGGAGCTGTTTTTT
cdr3_aa: CASSWGGELFF

d_call: NA
clone_size: NA
cdr3_length: 14
v_call: TRBV6-5
j_call: TRBJ2-5
cdr3_nt: TGTGCCAGCAGTTACTCGGACGAGTCCGGGACCCAGTACTTC
cdr3_aa: CASSYSDESGTQYF

d_call: TRBD1
clone_size: NA
cdr3_length: 13
v_call: TRBV7-2
j_call: TRBJ2-5
cdr3_nt: TGTGCCAGCAGCCCGGACAGGGGGAGGGCCCAGTACTTC
cdr3_aa: CASSPDRGRAQYF